This is a list of T cell receptor beta chains from one sample in a study of blood T cells in healthy people across ages. TCRdb re-called the 5' RACE reads with MiXCR, one entry per CDR3 protein. This sample carries hundreds of thousands of distinct CDR3 sequences, around 50% of them seen once, and the ten largest clones take roughly 13%. Sequencing was performed on blood. These receptors came from a woman over 75 in good health. CDR3s include the opening cysteine and the closing phenylalanine or tryptophan. The D gene is left open where the match is weak. Some rows mark clone size as missing; the rest say once, few, many or name a class of expanded clone.

cdr3_length j_call d_call clone_size v_call cdr3_aa cdr3_nt
18 TRBJ2-7 TRBD2 . TRBV20-1 CSATRGTSGSFSYNEQYF TGCAGTGCAACGAGGGGAACTAGCGGGAGCTTCTCCTACAATGAGCAGTACTTC
19 TRBJ1-6 TRBD1 . TRBV20-1 CSARDQGPGGGIYNSPLHF TGCAGTGCTAGAGATCAGGGCCCAGGGGGCGGGATATATAATTCACCCCTCCACTTT
14 TRBJ1-5 TRBD1 many TRBV29-1 CSAWTGISNQPQHF TGCAGCGCTTGGACAGGGATTTCCAATCAGCCCCAGCATTTT
13 TRBJ1-6 . . TRBV7-6 CASRLDYNSPLHF TGTGCCAGCAGATTAGACTATAATTCACCCCTCCACTTT
17 TRBJ2-3 . medium-sized TRBV9 CASSGLGTLESTDTQYF TGTGCCAGCAGTGGTCTTGGGACCCTAGAAAGCACAGATACGCAGTATTTT
17 TRBJ2-4 . many TRBV28 CASSFRWLAALRNIQYF TGTGCCAGCAGTTTTAGATGGTTGGCAGCCCTTAGAAACATTCAGTACTTC
15 TRBJ2-7 TRBD2 once TRBV28 CASGRLAGESYEQYF TGTGCCAGCGGACGACTAGCGGGAGAAAGTTACGAGCAGTACTTC
18 TRBJ2-6 TRBD1 . TRBV7-9 CASSPGTATRSGANVLTF TGTGCCAGCAGCCCTGGGACAGCGACCAGGTCTGGGGCCAACGTCCTGACTTTC
16 TRBJ2-3 TRBD2 many TRBV10-3 CAISPQLAGESDTQYF TGTGCCATCAGTCCCCAACTAGCGGGAGAATCAGATACGCAGTATTTT
15 TRBJ2-2 TRBD1 once TRBV25-1 CASSVTGGSTGELFF TGTGCCAGCAGTGTCACAGGGGGCAGCACCGGGGAGCTGTTTTTT
16 TRBJ2-1 TRBD2 many TRBV20-1 CSSSPSSGRTRGEQFF TGCAGTTCCTCCCCCTCTAGCGGGAGGACCCGGGGTGAGCAGTTCTTC
13 TRBJ1-6 . . TRBV12-3/TRBV12-4 CASSLGGDSPLHF TGTGCCAGCAGTTTAGGGGGGGATTCACCCCTCCACTTT
17 TRBJ2-1 . many TRBV12-3/TRBV12-4 CASSYNPRTSSYNEQFF TGTGCCAGCAGTTATAACCCGCGCACGAGCTCCTACAATGAGCAGTTCTTC
14 TRBJ2-1 TRBD2 many TRBV9 CASSGGGRRNEQFF TGTGCCAGCAGCGGCGGGGGGCGGAGAAATGAGCAGTTCTTC
17 TRBJ2-2 TRBD2 . TRBV28 CASSQGGTSSFTGELFF TGTGCCAGCAGCCAGGGGGGGACTAGCAGTTTCACCGGGGAGCTGTTTTTT
13 TRBJ1-1 . few TRBV5-1 CASSPTVATEAFF TGCGCCAGCAGCCCTACAGTGGCCACTGAAGCTTTCTTT
15 TRBJ2-7 . . TRBV6-2/TRBV6-3 CASSEDRPGGYEQYF TGTGCCAGCAGTGAGGACAGGCCAGGAGGGTACGAGCAGTACTTC
13 TRBJ2-7 . . TRBV11-2 CASSLGPIYEQYF TGTGCCAGCAGCTTAGGCCCTATCTACGAGCAGTACTTC
14 TRBJ1-2 TRBD1 few TRBV12-3/TRBV12-4 CASTIRTGVSGYTF TGTGCCAGCACCATTAGGACAGGGGTGTCTGGCTACACCTTC
13 TRBJ1-4 . many TRBV5-1 CASSLPDNEKLFF TGCGCCAGCAGCTTGCCGGATAATGAAAAACTGTTTTTT
17 TRBJ1-4 . . TRBV7-8 CASSRGASGEFHEKLFF TGTGCCAGCAGTCGCGGAGCTTCAGGGGAGTTTCATGAAAAACTGTTTTTT
13 TRBJ1-2 . . TRBV3-1 CASSQERSDGYTF TGTGCCAGCAGCCAAGAACGATCCGACGGCTACACCTTC
15 TRBJ2-5 . . TRBV7-2 CASSLAHRDGATQYF TGTGCCAGCAGCTTAGCGCACAGGGACGGGGCGACCCAGTACTTC
13 TRBJ1-1 . few TRBV24-1 CATRLTEATEAFF TGTGCCACCAGGTTAACCGAGGCCACTGAAGCTTTCTTT
16 TRBJ2-5 TRBD2 few TRBV20-1 CSARIGGRTNAETQYF TGCAGTGCCAGAATCGGGGGGAGGACCAACGCGGAGACCCAGTACTTC
14 TRBJ2-5 . . TRBV10-3 CAISVERGKETQYF TGTGCCATCAGTGTGGAACGCGGGAAGGAGACCCAGTACTTC
13 TRBJ1-2 . . TRBV6-5 CASSPGSSYGYTF TGTGCCAGCAGTCCCGGCAGCAGCTATGGCTACACCTTC
16 TRBJ1-1 . . TRBV5-1 CASSLGARAPNTEAFF TGCGCCAGCAGCTTGGGGGCTAGAGCCCCGAACACTGAAGCTTTCTTT
12 TRBJ2-5 . . TRBV2 CASGRGQETQYF TGTGCCAGCGGGCGGGGCCAAGAGACCCAGTACTTC
14 TRBJ2-7 . . TRBV3-1 CASSHATATYEQYF TGTGCCAGCAGCCATGCGACAGCCACCTACGAGCAGTACTTC
14 TRBJ1-1 . . TRBV6-5 CASSYEPLGTEAFF TGTGCCAGCAGTTACGAGCCACTGGGCACTGAAGCTTTCTTT
10 TRBJ2-5 . . TRBV29-1 CSGGEETQYF TGCAGCGGAGGGGAAGAGACCCAGTACTTC
14 TRBJ2-1 TRBD1 once TRBV29-1 CSVETGGMGNEQFF TGCAGCGTTGAAACAGGGGGCATGGGCAATGAGCAGTTCTTC
13 TRBJ1-5 . . TRBV7-9 CAGRRAIKQPQHF TGTGCCGGAAGGCGGGCCATCAAGCAGCCCCAGCATTTT
12 TRBJ1-1 . . TRBV2 CASNGEYTEAFF TGTGCCAGCAATGGAGAATACACTGAAGCTTTCTTT
16 TRBJ2-1 TRBD1 . TRBV6-5 CASSYPRGQGYNEQFF TGTGCCAGCAGTTACCCTCGGGGACAGGGCTACAATGAGCAGTTCTTC
16 TRBJ2-7 TRBD2 . TRBV20-1 CSARDPGRGVDYEQYF TGCAGTGCTAGAGATCCGGGGCGGGGGGTGGATTACGAGCAGTACTTC
12 TRBJ2-1 . . TRBV29-1 CSAAITGDEQFF TGCAGCGCCGCGATCACTGGGGATGAGCAGTTCTTC